What follows are 26 T cell receptor beta chains derived from one specimen sequenced in a study of T and B cells in COVID-19 patients. Each TRB amplification used about 220-500 ng of genomic DNA from blood. BIOMED2 TRB-A/B primer pools were used in multiplex TRB PCR. TCRdb reprocessed the multiplex PCR reads with MiXCR, giving one entry per CDR3 protein. The table records about 11,000 distinct CDR3 sequences, approximately 29% of them present only once. Sample: blood. The receptors were sampled from a human donor who had recovered from COVID-19.

Within the sample, this clonotype is medium-sized. The V gene is TRBV19, the J gene TRBJ2-2; 9 nucleotides line up with TRBD1. The CDR3 runs to 15 residues. J lost 2 bases, V lost 5 bases, and 3 bases had no gene match. CDR1 and CDR2 (germline): LNHDA, SQIVND (reference sequence). CDR3 amino acids: CASSLGQGNTGELFF. In DNA form, the CDR3 reads TGTGCCAGTAGTCTGGGACAGGGTAACACCGGGGAGCTGTTTTTT.

This clonotype ranks as medium-sized (0.01 to 0.1%). The chain links TRBV19 to TRBJ2-7; TRBD2 matches at 10 bases. V lost 6 bases and J lost 3; bases outside the gene matches: 2. The length of the CDR3 is 13 residues. Looked up from germline, CDR1 is LNHDA and CDR2 is SQIVND (reference sequence). CDR3 loop: CASRAGGGYEQYF. The CDR3 nucleotides are TGTGCCAGTAGAGCGGGAGGGGGCTACGAGCAGTACTTC.

The V gene is TRBV30, the J gene TRBJ1-3, with 10 nucleotides matching TRBD1. Trimming cost V 7 bases and J 2 bases; bases outside gene matches: 5. The CDR3 is 14 residues long. Per germline, CDR1 GTSNPN and CDR2 SVGIG (reference sequence). The chain's CDR3 is CAYSGQGTGNTIYF. DNA of the CDR3: TGTGCCTATTCGGGACAGGGGACTGGAAACACCATATATTTT.

The V and J genes are TRBV6-5 and TRBJ2-4, with 10 bases aligning to TRBD1. V was pared by 4 bases and J by 4 bases, with 4 bases of the junction left unmatched. The germline gives CDR1 MNHEY, CDR2 SVGAGI. The CDR3 loop spans 15 amino acids. The CDR3 DNA reads TGTGCCAGCAGTTCCCCGGGACAGGGGAAAAACATTCAGTACTTC. This sequence encodes CASSSPGQGKNIQYF.

CDR3 region: CSVRTSGRGNEQFF. Here the CDR3 DNA reads TGCAGCGTGCGGACTAGCGGGAGAGGCAATGAGCAGTTCTTC. J is TRBJ2-1 and V is TRBV29-1; 13 nucleotides line up with TRBD2. Germline V gene lookup returns CDR1 SQVTM and CDR2 ANQGSEA. CDR3 length: 14 residues. The trim removed 6 bases at V and 6 bases at J, leaving 5 bases unmatched.

The chain joins TRBV6-5 to TRBJ1-2; a weak D match, TRBD1 (5 bases). Trimming cost V 6 bases and J 4 bases, with 12 bases left between them. This CDR3 region has 13 residues. Germline CDR1 MNHEY, CDR2 SVGAGI. The CDR3 region has the DNA TGTGCCAGCAGATCGGGACTTGGCTATGGCTACACCTTC. Protein: CASRSGLGYGYTF.

At least ten counts were recorded for this clonotype. This rearrangement joins TRBV6-6 to TRBJ2-7; either TRBD1 or TRBD2 may supply D (6 bases each). The V and J ends lost 6 bases and 9 bases respectively, with 18 bases between them. CDR1 MNHNY and CDR2 SVGAGI come from the germline V gene (reference sequence). The CDR3 sequence is 13 residues long. CDR3: CASRDRGLVGQYF. The CDR3 DNA is TGTGCCAGCAGGGACCGGGGGCTAGTCGGGCAGTACTTC.

This clonotype was detected many times. The chain is built from TRBV19 and TRBJ1-5; D is unclear. This CDR3 region has 12 residues. In germline, CDR1 is LNHDA, CDR2 SQIVND (reference sequence). Trimming stripped 3 bases from V and 10 bases from J, with 10 bases between. DNA of the CDR3: TGTGCCAGTAGTATCCGGGGTTTACCCCAGCATTTT. Protein sequence: CASSIRGLPQHF. Together with reference TRBV19 and TRBJ1-5, the CDR3 gives the full variable domain: DGGITQSPKYLFRKEGQNVTLSCEQNLNHDAMYWYRQDPGQGLRLIYYSQIVNDFQKGDIAEGYSVSREKKESFPLTVTSAQKNPTAFYLCASSIRGLPQHFGDGTRLSIL.

This clonotype was counted a single time. The V and J genes are TRBV30 and TRBJ2-3; D is possibly TRBD2 (6 bases). The CDR3 runs to 17 residues. V dropped 7 bases and J dropped 2 bases, with 25 bases sitting between them. CDR1 is GTSNPN and CDR2 is SVGIG in the germline V gene (reference sequence). The CDR3 nucleotides read TGTGCCTACCGGAGGCGGGGCTTCACAGAGGTCACAGATACGCAGTATTTT. Amino acids: CAYRRRGFTEVTDTQYF. Variable domain in full (rest from reference TRBV30 and TRBJ2-3): SQTIHQWPATLVQPVGSPLSLECTVEGTSNPNLYWYRQAAGRGLQLLFYSVGIGQISSEVPQNLSASRPQDRQFILSSKKLLLSDSGFYLCAYRRRGFTEVTDTQYFGPGTRLTVL.

The V call is TRBV18, the J call TRBJ2-7, with TRBD2 identical over 12 bases. CDR3 length: 14 residues. Germline V lookup: CDR1 KGHSH, CDR2 LQKENI. J was trimmed by 4 bases and V by 2 bases; bases with no gene match: 0. The CDR3 nucleotides are TGTGCCAGCTCACCAGGGACTAGCGGGTACGAGCAGTACGTC. Amino acids: CASSPGTSGYEQYV.

The sample holds a few counts of this clonotype. The V gene is TRBV6-6, the J gene TRBJ1-2; 10 bases align to TRBD1. The germline CDR1 and CDR2 sequences are MNHNY and SVGAGI (reference sequence). V was clipped by 6 bases and J by 8 bases; unmatched bases: 6. The CDR3 totals 13 residues. The CDR3 DNA follows: TGTGCCAGCAGAGACAGGGGGCGATGGGGCTACACCTTC. Translated: CASRDRGRWGYTF.

CDR3 region: CASSPGWTTNEKLFF. The CDR3 DNA reads as TGTGCCAGCAGCCCCGGTTGGACAACTAATGAAAAACTGTTTTTT. The rearrangement uses TRBV13 and TRBJ1-4; D call uncertain. The V and J ends lost 5 bases and 0 bases respectively, with 10 bases between them. Germline CDR1 reads PRHDT; CDR2 reads FYEKMQ (reference sequence). The CDR3 loop spans 15 amino acids.

There are a few counts of this clonotype. The chain has TRBV5-4 and TRBJ1-1, with D possibly being TRBD1 (5 bases). CDR1 SGHNT and CDR2 YYREEE come from the germline V gene (reference sequence). V dropped 4 bases and J dropped 10 bases, with 17 bases sitting between them. The CDR3 spans 13 residues. CDR3 in DNA: TGTGCCAGCAGCAGTGTGTTGGGTGGGGCAGCTTTCTTT. Encoded protein: CASSSVLGGAAFF.

This clonotype was recorded at least ten times. This sequence joins TRBV27 and TRBJ2-2, with 10 nucleotides matching TRBD2. CDR1 and CDR2 (germline): MNHEY, SMNVEV (reference sequence). This CDR3 is built from 15 residues. With 8 bases clipped from V and 2 bases from J, the junction kept 5 bases outside the gene matches. CDR3 sequence (DNA): TGTGCCAGCCGCGCTAGCGGGGGAAACACCGGGGAGCTGTTTTTT. Its translation is CASRASGGNTGELFF.

This clonotype was picked up a small number of times. The chain combines TRBV24-1 with TRBJ1-2; D perhaps matches TRBD1 (5 bases). V shed 7 bases and J shed 3 bases, with 20 bases lying between them. Germline V gene lookup returns CDR1 KGHDR and CDR2 SFDVKD. The CDR3 has 16 amino acids. This CDR3 reads CATSSRGTARDYGYTF. The DNA of the CDR3 is TGTGCCACCAGCTCGAGGGGCACAGCGAGGGACTATGGCTACACCTTC.

This clonotype was recorded at least ten times. The genes are TRBV12-3 or TRBV12-4 and TRBJ2-5; no clear D gene. V gave up 4 bases and J gave up 7 bases, with 13 bases separating them. This CDR3 spans 13 amino acids. In DNA form, the CDR3 reads TGTGCCAGCAGTTCTCGGTCTGGCGGGACCCAGTACTTC. This sequence encodes CASSSRSGGTQYF.

This clonotype has ten or more counts. The CDR3 DNA reads as TGTGCCACCAGCAGAGATCTGCCGACAGGCTACACCTTC. Its translation is CATSRDLPTGYTF. The chain carries TRBV15 and TRBJ1-2; D is unresolved. This CDR3 is built from 13 residues. CDR1 LNHNV and CDR2 YYDKDF come from the germline V gene (reference sequence). Trimming removed 0 bases from V and 8 bases from J, with 10 bases in between.

This clonotype was counted ten times or more. V and J are TRBV29-1 and TRBJ1-1; 10 nucleotides match TRBD1. The germline V gene encodes CDR1 SQVTM and CDR2 ANQGSEA. With V trimmed by 6 bases and J by 2 bases, 6 bases remained unmatched. The CDR3 has 14 residues. CDR3 protein: CSVDRTGGNTEAFF. CDR3 coding DNA: TGCAGCGTGGACCGGACAGGGGGTAACACTGAAGCTTTCTTT.

The chain couples TRBV20-1 to TRBJ2-5, with D uncertain. V was trimmed by 4 bases and J by 3 bases, leaving 6 bases between them. Germline V gives CDR1 DFQATT, CDR2 SNEGSKA (reference sequence). The CDR3 runs 11 residues. In DNA form, the CDR3 reads TGCAGTGCTACCAAAGAAGAGACCCAGTACTTC. Protein: CSATKEETQYF.

There are many counts of this clonotype. The chain has TRBV19 and TRBJ1-1; a weak D match, TRBD1 (5 bases). Per the germline V gene, CDR1 is LNHDA and CDR2 is SQIVND (reference sequence). The V end was cut by 4 bases, the J end by 3 bases, with 18 bases between. The CDR3 runs to 16 residues. This chain's CDR3 is CASSTLPTAKDTEAFF. In DNA, the CDR3 is TGTGCCAGTAGTACTCTCCCGACAGCAAAGGACACTGAAGCTTTCTTT.

This clonotype has more than one count but fewer than ten. V gene TRBV20-1 combines with J gene TRBJ2-3; 7 positions agree with TRBD2. The length of the CDR3 is 18 residues. Germline trimming cut 1 base from V and 3 bases from J; bases unmatched to any gene: 16. Germline CDR1 is DFQATT and CDR2 is SNEGSKA (reference sequence). DNA of the CDR3: TGCAGTGCTAGAGTTCGGGTCGGGGGGAGGGCCGGGACAGATACGCAGTATTTT. It encodes CSARVRVGGRAGTDTQYF.

The chain couples TRBV19 to TRBJ1-5, with a possible D match to TRBD1 (5 bases). The germline V and J ends were trimmed by 1 base and 9 bases, with 10 bases remaining between them. This CDR3 is built from 13 residues. Germline V gives CDR1 LNHDA, CDR2 SQIVND (reference sequence). The chain's CDR3 is CASSIGEGMPQHF. The CDR3, as DNA: TGTGCCAGTAGTATAGGTGAGGGGATGCCCCAGCATTTT.

The chain carries TRBV6-5 and TRBJ2-7, with D perhaps matching TRBD1 (6 bases). Germline loops: CDR1 MNHEY, CDR2 SVGAGI. V was pared by 5 bases and J by 0 bases, with 17 bases between. CDR3 length equals 16 residues. The chain's CDR3 is CASSEVTGGGSYEQYF. The CDR3, as DNA: TGTGCCAGCAGTGAAGTAACTGGGGGCGGCTCCTACGAGCAGTACTTC.

The chain joins TRBV7-6 to TRBJ1-6; the match to TRBD1 covers 9 bases. V shed 5 bases and J 10 bases; nucleotides not matched to a gene: 9. Germline V gene sequence: CDR1 SGHVS, CDR2 FNYEAQ. CDR3 length: 15 amino acids. CDR3 coding DNA: TGTGCCAGCAGCCCGACAGGGGGTGTAGAGTCACCCCTCCACTTT. This translates into CASSPTGGVESPLHF.

The chain combines TRBV7-9 with TRBJ2-7; TRBD1 aligns across 9 bases. Germline CDR1 is SEHNR and CDR2 is FQNEAQ (reference sequence). This CDR3 region has 18 residues. V lost 1 base and J lost 6; bases outside the gene matches: 16. In DNA, the CDR3 is TGTGCCAGCAGCTTAGGATTAACGGGACAGGGAAGTGGTGGCGAGCAGTACGTC. This sequence encodes CASSLGLTGQGSGGEQYV.

The J gene is TRBJ1-4, the V gene TRBV7-6; D perhaps matches TRBD1 (6 bases). CDR1 and CDR2 (germline): SGHVS, FNYEAQ. Deletions cut 0 bases from V and 8 bases from J, with 16 bases between. The CDR3 runs 16 residues. The CDR3 DNA follows: TGTGCCAGCAGCTTAGCTAGCGGGGGGCGTCGGGAAAAACTGTTTTTT. It encodes CASSLASGGRREKLFF.